One and the same sample provided the 14 T cell receptor beta chains below, sequenced in a study of blood T cell repertoires in COVID-19. Using immunoSEQ multiplex PCR, the repertoire was profiled, and TCRdb retains in-frame clones only, with some absent. Of some 180,000 clones in the sample, 81% are singletons; the top ten hold roughly 11%. The sample consisted of peripheral blood. The receptors originated from a middle-aged woman with COVID-19, enrolled during active disease.

This chain links TRBV5-8 with TRBJ1-5; D gene unclear. Per germline, CDR1 SGHTS and CDR2 YDEGEE. V lost 4 bases to trimming and J lost 6 bases, with 8 bases between them. The CDR3 has 12 residues. In DNA form, the CDR3 reads TGTGCCAGCAGCCCGAGAGGTCAGCCCCAGCATTTT. It encodes CASSPRGQPQHF.

V is TRBV7-3 and J is TRBJ1-1; no firm D call. V lost 2 bases and J lost 6, with 13 bases in between. This CDR3 has 14 amino acids. CDR1 is SGHTA and CDR2 is FQGTGA in the germline V gene. DNA of the CDR3: TGTGCCAGCAGCTTACGCCCGAGCGCGGCTGAAGCTTTCTTT. It codes for CASSLRPSAAEAFF.

The rearrangement uses TRBV11-2 and TRBJ2-5; the D gene is possibly TRBD1 (6 bases). CDR3 size: 13 residues. Germline V gene data show CDR1 as SGHAT and CDR2 as FQNNGV. V lost 5 bases and J 7 bases, leaving 14 bases between the germline ends. CDR3 sequence reads: CASSPRQVGTQYF. CDR3 in DNA: TGTGCCAGCAGCCCCCGACAGGTCGGGACCCAGTACTTC.

The chain links TRBV30 to TRBJ1-4, with D uncertain. This CDR3 has 14 residues. From germline, CDR1 is GTSNPN and CDR2 SVGIG (reference sequence). The V and J ends lost 3 bases and 6 bases respectively, with 14 bases between them. The CDR3: CAWSRSGVDEKLFF. The CDR3 DNA sequence: TGTGCCTGGAGCCGTTCGGGAGTAGATGAAAAACTGTTTTTT.

The rearrangement joins TRBV2 to TRBJ1-6; D is unclear. Germline assignment: CDR1 SNHLY and CDR2 FYNNEI. V lost 2 bases and J 6 bases, leaving 14 bases between the germline ends. The CDR3 is made up of 16 amino acids. CDR3 DNA: TGTGCCAGCAGTGAACTTCCCCTTAATATTAATTCACCCCTCCACTTT. Amino acid sequence: CASSELPLNINSPLHF. Full variable domain (remainder filled in from reference TRBV2 and TRBJ1-6): EPEVTQTPSHQVTQMGQEVILRCVPISNHLYFYWYRQILGQKVEFLVSFYNNEISEKSEIFDDQFSVERPDGSNFTLKIRSTKLEDSAMYFCASSELPLNINSPLHFGNGTRLTVT.

J is TRBJ1-2 and V is TRBV5-4; a possible D gene is TRBD1 (5 bases). The CDR3 is made up of 14 amino acids. Trimming pared 0 bases from V and 6 bases from J, leaving 12 bases between. Germline V gene data show CDR1 as SGHNT and CDR2 as YYREEE (reference sequence). CDR3 amino acids: CASSLERGWNGYTF. The CDR3 nucleotides are TGTGCCAGCAGCTTGGAGCGGGGGTGGAATGGCTACACCTTC.

The chain uses TRBV18 and TRBJ2-7; D is perhaps TRBD2 (5 bases). V lost 2 bases to trimming and J lost 3 bases, with 11 bases between them. The germline V gene has CDR1 KGHSH and CDR2 LQKENI. The length of the CDR3 is 14 residues. The DNA for the CDR3 is TGTGCCAGCTCACCAGGGAGTACCAACTACGAGCAGTACGTC. It is translated as CASSPGSTNYEQYV.

The chain combines TRBV24-1 with TRBJ2-5; D may be TRBD1 (6 bases). This CDR3 is 14 amino acids long. The germline V gene has CDR1 KGHDR and CDR2 SFDVKD. V was pared by 7 bases and J by 1 base, with 12 bases between. CDR3 sequence: CATRAGTSQETQYF. The CDR3 coding sequence is TGTGCCACCAGAGCCGGGACAAGCCAAGAGACCCAGTACTTC.

The chain uses TRBV27 and TRBJ2-5; D perhaps matches TRBD1 (6 bases). V was trimmed by 8 bases and J by 5 bases, leaving 18 bases between them. The CDR3 contains 14 residues. Germline V gives CDR1 MNHEY, CDR2 SMNVEV (reference sequence). CDR3 protein: CASWTNQGRETQYF. CDR3 DNA: TGTGCCAGCTGGACAAATCAGGGGCGGGAGACCCAGTACTTC.

V gene TRBV3-1 (or the pseudogene TRBV3-2) combines with J gene TRBJ2-5; tentative D call: TRBD2 (7 bases). This CDR3 is built from 14 residues. With 3 bases removed from V and 4 bases from J, the gap between germline ends came to 12 bases. Looked up from germline, CDR1 is LGHDT and CDR2 is YNNKEL (reference sequence). In DNA form, the CDR3 reads TGTGCCAGCAGCCAGGGGGGGCCGGGAGAGACCCAGTACTTC. Its protein product is CASSQGGPGETQYF.

The V and J genes are TRBV27 and TRBJ1-1; 12 bases map to TRBD1. Germline CDR1 is MNHEY and CDR2 is SMNVEV (reference sequence). The CDR3 totals 14 residues. J was trimmed by 10 bases and V by 5 bases; bases with no gene match: 8. CDR3 in amino acids: CASSLGTGGLGAFF. The CDR3 DNA sequence: TGTGCCAGCAGTCTCGGGACAGGGGGCTTGGGAGCTTTCTTT.

This clone was seen a few times. The V gene is TRBV5-5, the J gene TRBJ2-3; a possible D gene is TRBD2 (6 bases). V lost 2 bases, J lost 4 bases, and 14 bases lay in between. Per germline, CDR1 SGHKS and CDR2 YYEKEE (reference sequence). CDR3 size: 15 residues. The CDR3 region is CASSFSGSQADTQYF. The DNA of the CDR3 is TGTGCCAGCAGCTTCAGCGGGTCACAAGCAGATACGCAGTATTTT.

V gene TRBV5-1 combines with J gene TRBJ2-5; TRBD1 is a possible D gene (5 bases). Germline values: CDR1 SGHRS, CDR2 YFSETQ. V shed 2 bases and J shed 7 bases, with 24 bases lying between them. The CDR3 length is 17 residues. This chain's CDR3 is CASSLAFTGELTGTQYF. In DNA, the CDR3 is TGCGCCAGCAGCTTAGCATTTACAGGAGAATTGACGGGGACCCAGTACTTC.

There are a few counts of this clone. The chain employs TRBV2 and TRBJ1-2; 12 nucleotides line up with TRBD1. This CDR3 contains 17 residues. J was trimmed by 4 bases and V by 4 bases; bases with no gene match: 10. CDR1 is SNHLY and CDR2 is FYNNEI in the germline V gene. The CDR3 sequence: CASSVRDRGRGGYGYTF. In DNA, the CDR3 is TGTGCCAGCAGTGTCCGGGACAGGGGGCGAGGTGGCTATGGCTACACCTTC.